This T cell receptor beta chain was identified during a study of somatic mutations in cytotoxic T cells in rheumatoid arthritis. V was pared by 5 bases and J by 7 bases, with 20 bases of the junction left unmatched. Germline lookup yields CDR1 MNHEY and CDR2 SMNVEV (reference sequence). This CDR3 spans 18 amino acids. General study results and limits: What antigens the expanded CD8+ clones targeted remained unknown.

Assay: immunoSEQ multiplex PCR; the TCRdb copy retains only in-frame clones and omits some. The table has 5,500 to 6,500 clones, approximately 67% seen once. About this clone: Its antigen is currently unknown.

This sequence was found in a woman between 45 and 65 years old in good health. The chain couples TRBV27 to TRBJ1-2; 9 nucleotides agree with TRBD1. The sample consisted of CD8+ T cells sorted from blood. CDR3 amino acids: CASSPRPGQGVGLSGYTF. The CDR3 nucleotides read TGTGCCAGCAGTCCGCGACCGGGACAGGGTGTGGGTTTGTCTGGCTACACCTTC.